The 11 T cell receptor beta chains below come from one sample, sequenced in a study of T cell responses to AZD1222 COVID-19 vaccine. The protocol was immunoSEQ multiplex PCR, while the TCRdb copy is restricted to in-frame clones and leaves out a portion. The sample includes some 97,000 clones, 88% of them seen just once. The source was peripheral blood, collected on day 0 of AZD1222 vaccination. The receptors come from an adult in good health.

This chain connects TRBV18 to TRBJ2-5; D remains unclear. The germline CDR1 and CDR2 sequences are KGHSH and LQKENI. CDR3 size: 13 residues. Deletions cut 3 bases from V and 1 base from J, with 6 bases between. CDR3 DNA: TGTGCCAGCTCACCTTTGGGCCAAGAGACCCAGTACTTC. Translated: CASSPLGQETQYF.

The genes are TRBV25-1 and TRBJ1-3, with D unclear. The V gene's germline CDR1 is MGHDK and CDR2 SYGVNS. Trimming left V 0 bases short and J 0 bases short, with 6 bases between. The CDR3 length is 15 residues. DNA for the CDR3: TGTGCCAGCAGTGAATATGCGGGCTCTGGAAACACCATATATTTT. This translates into CASSEYAGSGNTIYF.

The sample holds one count of this clone. CDR3 sequence: CASSPAPSDQPQHF. In DNA, the CDR3 is TGTGCCAGCAGTCCCGCCCCGTCCGATCAGCCCCAGCATTTT. The gene calls are TRBV28 and TRBJ1-5, with D unclear. The V end lost 5 bases, the J end lost 5 bases, and 13 bases lay between the germline ends. The CDR3 length is 14 residues. The germline V gene has CDR1 MDHEN and CDR2 SYDVKM.

The gene calls are TRBV25-1 and TRBJ2-1; tentatively, D is TRBD1 (5 bases). CDR3 size: 12 residues. V was clipped by 2 bases and J by 8 bases, with 7 bases between them. From germline, CDR1 is MGHDK and CDR2 SYGVNS. CDR3 in amino acids: CASSERGHEQFF. CDR3 DNA: TGTGCCAGCAGTGAAAGGGGCCATGAGCAGTTCTTC. Supplemented by reference TRBV25-1 and TRBJ2-1, the full variable domain reads EADIYQTPRYLVIGTGKKITLECSQTMGHDKMYWYQQDPGMELHLIHYSYGVNSTEKGDLSSESTVSRIRTEHFPLTLESARPSHTSQYLCASSERGHEQFFGPGTRLTVL.

V gene TRBV14 combines with J gene TRBJ1-1; no clear D. V was pared by 1 base and J by 10 bases, with 7 bases between. This CDR3 has 11 amino acids. Germline V gives CDR1 SGHDN, CDR2 FVKESK. The CDR3 bases are TGTGCCAGCAGCCAAGGCTGGGGAGCTTTCTTT. This encodes CASSQGWGAFF.

Only a few counts were recorded for this clone. The chain uses TRBV6-1 and TRBJ1-2; D unresolved. Germline lookup yields CDR1 MNHNS and CDR2 SASEGT. Trimming shortened V by 2 bases and J by 8 bases, and 6 bases separated the two germline ends. CDR3 length: 11 amino acids. CDR3 bases: TGTGCCAGCAGTGAATGGAACGGCTACACCTTC. Residues: CASSEWNGYTF.

The chain has TRBV6-6 and TRBJ1-3; D is possibly TRBD1 (5 bases). The CDR3 runs 15 residues. Germline CDR1 is MNHNY and CDR2 is SVGAGI (reference sequence). Trimming stripped 0 bases from V and 2 bases from J, with 8 bases between. CDR3 nucleotides: TGTGCCAGCAGTTACTCGGGGACCGCTGGAAACACCATATATTTT. Translated: CASSYSGTAGNTIYF.

The genes are TRBV7-3 and TRBJ2-1; D call uncertain. Trimming removed 1 base at V and 8 bases at J, with 12 bases between. The CDR3 consists of 14 residues. Germline loops: CDR1 SGHTA, CDR2 FQGTGA. In nucleotides, the CDR3 is TGTGCCAGCAGCTTAAGTTCCTACAATGATGAGCAGTTCTTC. Translating it yields CASSLSSYNDEQFF.

The CDR3 protein is CASSQGWGVGANEKLFF. CDR3 bases: TGTGCCAGCAGCCAAGGGTGGGGGGTAGGAGCTAATGAAAAACTGTTTTTT. This chain joins TRBV3-1 (or the pseudogene TRBV3-2) and TRBJ1-4; the D gene is possibly TRBD1 (5 bases). V dropped 1 base and J dropped 3 bases, with 15 bases sitting between them. Germline assignment: CDR1 LGHDT and CDR2 YNNKEL (reference sequence). The CDR3 covers 17 residues.

In its sample, this clone was seen once. The V call is TRBV6-1, the J call TRBJ2-7; TRBD1 agrees at 7 bases. The CDR3 is 14 residues long. Germline V CDR1 and CDR2: MNHNS, SASEGT. The ends lost 5 bases at V and 2 bases at J; junction bases unmatched: 6. The CDR3: CASSLRTGAYEQYF. DNA of the CDR3: TGTGCCAGCAGTCTCCGGACAGGAGCCTACGAGCAGTACTTC.

The V call is TRBV7-9, the J call TRBJ2-3; D is perhaps TRBD1 or TRBD2 (5 bases each). CDR1 and CDR2 (germline): SEHNR, FQNEAQ (reference sequence). The CDR3 is made up of 16 amino acids. The ends were cut back, 5 bases at V and 0 bases at J, with 15 bases in the middle. The CDR3 sequence is CASSPTRDQSTDTQYF. CDR3 bases: TGTGCCAGCAGCCCAACCCGGGACCAAAGCACAGATACGCAGTATTTT. Based on the CDR3 plus reference TRBV7-9 and TRBJ2-3, the full variable domain is DTGVSQNPRHKITKRGQNVTFRCDPISEHNRLYWYRQTLGQGPEFLTYFQNEAQLEKSRLLSDRFSAERPKGSFSTLEIQRTEQGDSAMYLCASSPTRDQSTDTQYFGPGTRLTVL.